Listed below are T cell receptor beta chains from one sample, sequenced in a study of blood T cells in healthy people across ages. TCRdb fed the 5' RACE reads into MiXCR, producing one record per CDR3 protein. The data contain around 1,500,000 distinct CDR3 sequences, roughly 27% of them singletons. Specimen: blood. The origin of the receptors is a woman aged 25 to 39 in good health. CDR3s include the opening cysteine and the closing phenylalanine or tryptophan. Fields, in order: V gene, J gene, CDR3 protein.

v_gene: TRBV27
j_gene: TRBJ1-5
CDR3aa: CASSLSGGRGQPQHF

v_gene: TRBV14
j_gene: TRBJ2-4
CDR3aa: CASSQVSKQQYF

v_gene: TRBV10-1
j_gene: TRBJ2-7
CDR3aa: CASSAGGREQYF

v_gene: TRBV18
j_gene: TRBJ2-1
CDR3aa: CASSQSGLPEQFF

v_gene: TRBV19
j_gene: TRBJ1-1
CDR3aa: CASSDRGETEAFF

v_gene: TRBV7-2
j_gene: TRBJ2-4
CDR3aa: CASSPPSDIQYF

v_gene: TRBV7-9
j_gene: -
CDR3aa: CASSSEPQGAFYEQYF

v_gene: TRBV7-2
j_gene: TRBJ2-3
CDR3aa: CASSTQAGGPRDTQYF

v_gene: TRBV2
j_gene: TRBJ2-2
CDR3aa: CASSQEVANTGELFF

v_gene: TRBV5-1
j_gene: TRBJ2-5
CDR3aa: CASSLEGNKETQYF

v_gene: TRBV7-2
j_gene: TRBJ2-3
CDR3aa: CASSLSRRDTQYF

v_gene: TRBV5-8
j_gene: TRBJ2-1
CDR3aa: CASSLGVAGVSYNEQFF

v_gene: TRBV7-6
j_gene: TRBJ2-1
CDR3aa: CASSWRTSGSYEQFF

v_gene: TRBV4-3
j_gene: TRBJ2-7
CDR3aa: CTSSQDPRGTAKYF

v_gene: TRBV3-1
j_gene: TRBJ2-7
CDR3aa: CASSQVTGDPCCPYF

v_gene: TRBV20-1
j_gene: -
CDR3aa: CSARDPRLAGENQETQYF

v_gene: TRBV29-1
j_gene: TRBJ1-1
CDR3aa: CSVNTANTEAFF

v_gene: TRBV12-3/TRBV12-4
j_gene: TRBJ2-1
CDR3aa: CASSTEDGVQFF

v_gene: TRBV14
j_gene: TRBJ2-1
CDR3aa: CASSQDRPWGEQFF

v_gene: TRBV28
j_gene: TRBJ2-4
CDR3aa: CASSPADRGRSLSKNIQYF

v_gene: TRBV9
j_gene: TRBJ2-1
CDR3aa: CASSDDLSPEQFF

v_gene: TRBV20-1
j_gene: TRBJ2-3
CDR3aa: CSARDVGPDTQYF

v_gene: TRBV10-3
j_gene: TRBJ2-5
CDR3aa: CAISESPSETQYF

v_gene: TRBV5-6
j_gene: TRBJ2-1
CDR3aa: CASSFEGGPYNEQFF

v_gene: TRBV5-4
j_gene: TRBJ2-7
CDR3aa: CASSRSGAAYEQYF

v_gene: TRBV13
j_gene: TRBJ1-1
CDR3aa: CASSSTQETTEAFF

v_gene: TRBV4-1
j_gene: TRBJ1-1
CDR3aa: CASSPRPRRTEAFF

v_gene: TRBV20-1
j_gene: TRBJ2-1
CDR3aa: CSAPRPRQGDNEQFF

v_gene: TRBV7-7
j_gene: TRBJ2-2
CDR3aa: CASSHHSVANTGELFF

v_gene: TRBV10-2
j_gene: TRBJ2-7
CDR3aa: CASSQAETAYEQYF

v_gene: TRBV5-1
j_gene: TRBJ2-7
CDR3aa: CASSLNRGVNEQYF

v_gene: TRBV11-2
j_gene: TRBJ2-1
CDR3aa: CASSLISGSDSSYNEQFF

v_gene: TRBV6-5
j_gene: TRBJ2-2
CDR3aa: CASMAANTGELFF

v_gene: TRBV5-5
j_gene: TRBJ2-7
CDR3aa: CASSAGTLVYEQYF

v_gene: TRBV20-1
j_gene: TRBJ2-3
CDR3aa: CSARRRGPDTQYF

v_gene: TRBV7-2
j_gene: TRBJ1-1
CDR3aa: CASSLPLGDTEAFF

v_gene: TRBV7-2
j_gene: TRBJ2-5
CDR3aa: CASSPGLIRGPSQETQYF

v_gene: TRBV5-1
j_gene: TRBJ2-7
CDR3aa: CASSLSRERGNFYEQYF

v_gene: TRBV6-5
j_gene: TRBJ1-2
CDR3aa: CASSTGTGRGYGYTF

v_gene: TRBV7-2
j_gene: TRBJ2-1
CDR3aa: CASSLGPAGGYNEQFF

v_gene: TRBV3-1
j_gene: TRBJ2-4
CDR3aa: CASSQGGNIQYF

v_gene: TRBV20-1
j_gene: TRBJ1-5
CDR3aa: CSARKDRSPQHF

v_gene: TRBV6-6
j_gene: TRBJ2-3
CDR3aa: CASSYGQAGTDTQYF

v_gene: TRBV7-3
j_gene: TRBJ1-1
CDR3aa: CASSLTGNDGRAFF

v_gene: TRBV6-5
j_gene: TRBJ2-3
CDR3aa: CASGTGDDTQYF

v_gene: TRBV20-1
j_gene: TRBJ2-4
CDR3aa: CSASLGTENIQYF

v_gene: TRBV2
j_gene: TRBJ2-4
CDR3aa: CASRGTSGPAKNIQYF

v_gene: TRBV12-3/TRBV12-4
j_gene: TRBJ2-1
CDR3aa: CASRSNRGTYNEQFF

v_gene: TRBV10-3
j_gene: TRBJ1-2
CDR3aa: CAISDSEDDYGYTF

v_gene: TRBV25-1
j_gene: TRBJ2-7
CDR3aa: CASSRARGFYEQYF